This T cell receptor (beta chain) was identified during a study of blood T cell repertoires in COVID-19. Study in general: Sample material is recorded as cDNA or gDNA derived from T cells, B-cell-depleted T cells, or PBMCs.

The ends lost 1 base at V and 8 bases at J; junction bases unmatched: 7. CDR3 length: 15 amino acids. Looked up from germline, CDR1 is GTSNPN and CDR2 is SVGIG (reference sequence). Per the authors' pipeline: Reference gene primers were amplified, and this amplification served to estimate nucleated cell counts. Here immunoSEQ multiplex PCR was the method, and the copy in TCRdb shows in-frame clones only, minus some. V, J and clone size reflect that table, while D and trimming were determined from the DNA. The top ten hold roughly 2.7% of the sample, which has fewer than 300,000 clones, around 85% seen once.

V usage is TRBV30 and J usage is TRBJ2-3; 12 bases are shared with TRBD2. The source is a woman in her fifties or sixties who had recovered from COVID-19. Sequencing was carried out using PBMCs or T cells enriched from blood (not recorded which). The DNA of the CDR3 is TGTGCCTGGAGTGAGACTAGCGGGAGCCCGGGTACGCAGTATTTT. As protein: CAWSETSGSPGTQYF.